The clone carrying this TCR beta chain was seen at least ten times. The data derive from a study of identical twins. Germline values: CDR1 WSHSY, CDR2 SAAADI. The V segment lost 6 bases and the J segment 5 bases; nucleotides outside the gene matches: 6. The CDR3 contains 13 residues. A universal primer site was created by template switching, with the cDNA bearing unique molecular identifiers. TCRdb reprocessed the 5' RACE reads with MiXCR, giving one entry per CDR3 protein. The repertoire holds approximately 210,000 distinct CDR3 sequences, with more than 15% as singletons. These data also formed part of another study, on T cells expressing NK-cell markers. That source reports: In several experiments, an anti-gamma-delta TCR antibody restricted sorting to alpha-beta TCR T cells. These same clonotypes (in a handful of donors) also led the CD3+CD56-NKG2C+ fraction.

V is TRBV10-2 and J is TRBJ2-5; 7 bases map to TRBD1. Sequenced: CD8+ T cells sorted from blood. This sequence was found in a woman in her late teens or twenties in good health. CDR3 coding DNA: TGCGCCAGCAGAAGAGGGGGCGCGGAGACCCAGTACTTC. Its protein product is CASRRGGAETQYF.